One and the same sample provided the 7 T cell receptor beta chains below, sequenced in a study of immune evolution from preneoplasia to lung adenocarcinoma. Repertoires were generated with immunoSEQ multiplex PCR, while TCRdb's copy carries only in-frame clones and drops some. Of about 4,100 clones listed, more than 75% are singletons. Source material: FFPE invasive lung adenocarcinoma tissue. The receptor source for this set is a person aged 65-85 years with invasive lung adenocarcinoma. Some clones in this sample may be carry-over from other donors' samples.

The rearrangement links TRBV2 to TRBJ2-7; 8 bases are shared with TRBD2. The germline V gene has CDR1 SNHLY and CDR2 FYNNEI. The CDR3 is made up of 14 amino acids. Unmatched junction bases numbered 7, after V lost 6 bases and J lost 3 bases. CDR3 sequence: CASREREMNYEQYF. Written as DNA, the CDR3 is TGTGCCAGCAGGGAGCGGGAGATGAACTACGAGCAGTACTTC. The full variable domain, rest sourced from reference TRBV2 and TRBJ2-7, is EPEVTQTPSHQVTQMGQEVILRCVPISNHLYFYWYRQILGQKVEFLVSFYNNEISEKSEIFDDQFSVERPDGSNFTLKIRSTKLEDSAMYFCASREREMNYEQYFGPGTRLTVT.

The chain couples TRBV19 to TRBJ2-3, with 11 bases lining up with TRBD2. Germline CDR1 and CDR2: LNHDA and SQIVND (reference sequence). With V trimmed by 6 bases and J by 4 bases, 9 bases remained unmatched. CDR3 length: 16 residues. The chain's CDR3 is CASSRTGTSGPDTQYF. CDR3 sequence (DNA): TGTGCCAGTAGCCGGACCGGGACTAGCGGCCCAGATACGCAGTATTTT.

The chain employs TRBV11-3 and TRBJ2-7, with D hard to call. Germline V CDR1 and CDR2: SGHNT, YENEEA. Trimming removed 11 bases at V and 3 bases at J, with 11 bases between. The CDR3 runs to 11 residues. DNA for the CDR3: TGTGCCTGCCACCTGGTCTACGAGCAGTACTTC. Amino acid sequence: CACHLVYEQYF.

The gene calls are TRBV29-1 and TRBJ2-7, with a weak D call TRBD1 (6 bases). Germline CDR1 SQVTM, CDR2 ANQGSEA. The CDR3 sequence is 15 residues long. Trimming took off 6 bases at V and 2 bases at J, with 20 bases between the two ends. The CDR3 DNA reads TGCAGCGTGAAAGCTTCTCAGGGGCCGCCCTACGAGCAGTACTTC. It is translated as CSVKASQGPPYEQYF.

V is TRBV28 and J is TRBJ1-1; D gene uncertain. Trimming left V 6 bases short and J 3 bases short, with 11 bases between. CDR3 size: 13 residues. Germline V gives CDR1 MDHEN, CDR2 SYDVKM. The CDR3: CASSRDTYTEAFF. CDR3 bases: TGTGCCAGCAGCCGAGACACTTACACTGAAGCTTTCTTT.

The chain links TRBV28 to TRBJ1-2; D unclear. The V end was cut by 10 bases, the J end by 4 bases, with 7 bases between. This CDR3 region has 10 residues. From germline, CDR1 is MDHEN and CDR2 SYDVKM. CDR3 DNA sequence: TGTGCCACCAGGCTCTATGGCTACACCTTC. Its translation is CATRLYGYTF.

V is TRBV7-8 and J is TRBJ2-7; D is possibly TRBD2 (5 bases). V lost 5 bases, J lost 0 bases, and 11 bases lay in between. CDR3 length: 14 residues. Germline loops: CDR1 SGHVS, CDR2 FQNEAQ. CDR3 loop: CASSSTGSSYEQYF. The CDR3 coding sequence is TGTGCCAGCAGCAGCACGGGATCCTCCTACGAGCAGTACTTC.